The sequence of this T cell receptor beta chain was determined in a study of PD-L1 blockade in urothelial cancer. Profiling relied on immunoSEQ multiplex PCR, and the TCRdb table lists in-frame clones only, not all of them. Among some 60,000 clones listed, about 86% were seen once. The TCR was taken from a man aged 50-60 years with urothelial cancer. Specimen: PBMCs, collected around atezolizumab (anti-PD-L1) treatment.

The CDR3 protein is CASSSGLAGAANNEQFF. In DNA form, the CDR3 reads TGTGCCAGCAGCTCGGGACTAGCGGGAGCGGCGAACAATGAGCAGTTCTTC. The rearrangement joins TRBV7-9 to TRBJ2-1; 14 nucleotides agree with TRBD2. CDR3 length: 17 residues. Trimming removed 4 bases from V and 5 bases from J; junction bases left unmatched: 7. Per the germline V gene, CDR1 is SEHNR and CDR2 is FQNEAQ (reference sequence).